This is a list of T cell receptor beta chains from one sample in a study of CD8 T cells in ankylosing spondylitis. TCRdb itself ran the 5' RACE reads through MiXCR, one entry per CDR3 protein. Among around 480,000 distinct CDR3 sequences listed, approximately 17% were seen once. The sequencing sample was made of blood, either unsorted or a sorted T cell fraction (not recorded which). The receptor set was obtained from a male donor with ankylosing spondylitis. CDR3s include the opening cysteine and the closing phenylalanine or tryptophan. The order of the fields is D gene, J gene, V gene, clone size, CDR3 DNA, CDR3 protein. D genes are given only for firm matches. Size is stated for part of the rows, as once, few or many counts, or as a class when the clone is expanded.

. TRBJ1-4 TRBV5-1 . TGCGCCAGCAGCACCGGGGGGGGGAATGAAAAACTGTTTTTT CASSTGGGNEKLFF
TRBD1 TRBJ1-4 TRBV3-1 few TGTGCCAGCAGCCGGACAGGGGATGAAAAACTGTTTTTT CASSRTGDEKLFF
. TRBJ1-1 TRBV12-3/TRBV12-4 many TGTGCCAGCAGTTTCCCCGGGACTATGAACACTGAAGCTTTCTTT CASSFPGTMNTEAFF
. TRBJ2-1 TRBV20-1 few TGCAGTGCTAGAGTACCAATTCAGAGAGCCCCCTGGTTTTCTGTAGAGCAGTTCTTC CSARVPIQRAPWFSVEQFF
. TRBJ1-6 TRBV12-3/TRBV12-4 . TGTGCCAGCAGTTTAGCGTTGGGCCAATATAATTCACCCCTCCACTTT CASSLALGQYNSPLHF
TRBD2 TRBJ2-5 TRBV5-1 few TGCGCCAGCAGCGCCGGGACTAGCGGGGAGACCCAGTACTTC CASSAGTSGETQYF
. TRBJ2-7 TRBV6-2/TRBV6-3 few TGTGCCAGCAGTTACAGTCGGGGGCGGATCGTCGCCAAGGGAAACTACGAGCAGTACTTC CASSYSRGRIVAKGNYEQYF
TRBD2 TRBJ2-1 TRBV7-9 few TGTGCCAGCAGGGGAGGAGCGGGGAGGAGCGCCTACAATGAGCAGTTCTTC CASRGGAGRSAYNEQFF
TRBD2 TRBJ2-1 TRBV4-1 . TGCGCCAGCCGTAGACTAGCGGGTTTTAATGAGCAGTTCTTC CASRRLAGFNEQFF
. TRBJ1-4 TRBV29-1 many TGCAGCGTTGGTCTTCCAGGGGAAAAACTGTTTTTT CSVGLPGEKLFF
. TRBJ1-1 TRBV6-5 . TGTGCCAGCAGTTCCCCGGACCAGGCGAACACTGAAGCTTTCTTT CASSSPDQANTEAFF
. TRBJ2-1 TRBV20-1 few TGCAGTGCCCCTGCTTGGGGGGACAATGAGCAGTTCTTC CSAPAWGDNEQFF
TRBD1 TRBJ1-2 TRBV9 few TGTGCCAGCAGCGCCCAACAGGGGAACGGCTACACCTTC CASSAQQGNGYTF
TRBD2 TRBJ2-7 TRBV2 . TGTGCCAGCAGACCCGGACTAGCGGGGGCCTACGAGCAGTACTTC CASRPGLAGAYEQYF
TRBD2 TRBJ2-7 TRBV20-1 . TGCAGTGCTGAGACTAGCGGGAGTTTGTACGAGCAGTACTTC CSAETSGSLYEQYF
. TRBJ2-2 TRBV6-5 few TGTGCCAGCAGTTACTCGGGGGGACAGCTAAACACCGGGGAGCTGTTTTTT CASSYSGGQLNTGELFF
TRBD2 TRBJ2-1 TRBV20-1 many TGCAGTGCTAGACCCCGGAGGACTAGCGGGAGGGTACCCTACAATGAGCAGTTCTTC CSARPRRTSGRVPYNEQFF
TRBD1 TRBJ1-4 TRBV6-1 few TGTGCCAGCAGGCAACAGGGGGGGGTGGCTAATGAAAAACTGTTTTTT CASRQQGGVANEKLFF
. TRBJ2-7 TRBV28 . TGTGCCAGCAGTTCCCCCGGGACACTGTCCTACGAGCAGTACTTC CASSSPGTLSYEQYF
. TRBJ2-3 TRBV2 few TGTGCCAGCGCGCAGGATACGCAGTATTTT CASAQDTQYF
TRBD2 TRBJ2-2 TRBV15 . TGTGCCACCAGCAGAGTTGCGGGAGGTCTCACCGGGGAGCTGTTTTTT CATSRVAGGLTGELFF
. TRBJ2-1 TRBV6-5 . TGTGCCAGCAGTTATGCCGGACTGCGGAACAATGAGCAGTTCTTC CASSYAGLRNNEQFF
TRBD2 TRBJ2-2 TRBV20-1 few TGCAGTGCTATAGCGGGAGTTGACACCGGGGAGCTGTTTTTT CSAIAGVDTGELFF
. TRBJ1-5 TRBV5-5 . TGTGCCAGCAGCTTACTGGCCGGGAGCAATCAGCCCCAGCATTTT CASSLLAGSNQPQHF
. TRBJ1-1 TRBV18 . TGTGCCAGCTCATCCGTCGGCACCGACACTGAAGCTTTCTTT CASSSVGTDTEAFF
TRBD2 TRBJ2-1 TRBV5-1 few TGCGCCAGCAGCAACGCCGGGACTAGCGGATACAATGAGCAGTTCTTC CASSNAGTSGYNEQFF
TRBD1 TRBJ2-3 TRBV12-3/TRBV12-4 . TGTGCCAGCAAGGACAGGGGGCAAGATACGCAGTATTTT CASKDRGQDTQYF
TRBD1 TRBJ1-1 TRBV11-1 . TGTGCCAGCAACGGATACAGGGGCCGGGGCACTGAAGCTTTCTTT CASNGYRGRGTEAFF
. TRBJ1-4 TRBV11-3 many TGTGCCAGCAGCTTGAGGGAGAAGGATGAAAAACTGTTTTTT CASSLREKDEKLFF
TRBD1 TRBJ1-2 TRBV20-1 many TGCAGTGCAACGGAGGGGCAGGGGGTTTACTATGGCTACACCTTC CSATEGQGVYYGYTF
TRBD2 TRBJ2-2 TRBV18 . TGTGCCAGCTCACTGACTAGCGGGAGAGGCTCCGGGGAGCTGTTTTTT CASSLTSGRGSGELFF
TRBD2 TRBJ2-5 TRBV20-1 few TGCAGTGCTTCGGGACTAGCGGGCGCCCAAGAGACCCAGTACTTC CSASGLAGAQETQYF
. TRBJ2-5 TRBV20-1 . TGCAGTGCTAGAGCCGGGACCCCAAGGGAGACCCAGTACTTC CSARAGTPRETQYF
. TRBJ2-1 TRBV18 . TGTGCCAGCTCCGTCGTGGGGGGTTCCTACAATGAGCAGTTCTTC CASSVVGGSYNEQFF
TRBD2 TRBJ2-1 TRBV5-1 . TGCGCCAGCAGCCCCGGGGGAGCGGGGGGAACGGAGTTCTTC CASSPGGAGGTEFF
TRBD2 TRBJ2-1 TRBV11-1 . TGTGCCAGCAGCTTAGGACTTGATGGGCTAGCGGTACACAATGAGCAGTTCTTC CASSLGLDGLAVHNEQFF
TRBD2 TRBJ2-7 TRBV28 . TGTGCCAGCAGTCCGAACACTAGCGGCTCCTACGAGCAGTACTTC CASSPNTSGSYEQYF
TRBD1 TRBJ1-2 TRBV15 few TGTGCCACCAGCAGAGCGGGACAGGGGAAGAACTATGGCTACACCTTC CATSRAGQGKNYGYTF
TRBD1 TRBJ1-3 TRBV7-9 few TGTGCCAGCAGCGTGACCGGGACAGGGGTCACCGGAAACACCATATATTTT CASSVTGTGVTGNTIYF
TRBD2 TRBJ2-5 TRBV19 few TGTGCCAGTAGGGCTGGGAGCGGGGGGGCCTGGGAGACCCAGTACTTC CASRAGSGGAWETQYF
. TRBJ2-2 TRBV11-2 . TGTGCCAGCAGCATACGGGACCGCAACACCGGGGAGCTGTTTTTT CASSIRDRNTGELFF
. TRBJ2-2 TRBV12-3/TRBV12-4 many TGTGCCAGCAGTTTCGGGACTCTGAACACCGGGGAGCTGTTTTTT CASSFGTLNTGELFF
TRBD2 TRBJ2-2 TRBV7-2 . TGTGCCAGCAGCTTAAAGCGGGAGGACACCGTGGAGCTGTTTTTT CASSLKREDTVELFF
TRBD2 TRBJ2-7 TRBV5-1 few TGCGCCAGCAGCTTTGCCGGGACTAGCCGGTACGAGCAGTACTTC CASSFAGTSRYEQYF
TRBD1 TRBJ1-1 TRBV12-3/TRBV12-4 many TGTGCCAGCAACAACAGGGGGCGGAACACTGAAGCTTTCTTT CASNNRGRNTEAFF
. TRBJ2-5 TRBV7-8 many TGTGCCAGCAGCCCGGACTCTCAAGAGACCCAGTACTTC CASSPDSQETQYF
. TRBJ1-1 TRBV2 . TGTGCCAGCAGTGAAGCGCAACCAGGTTGGAACACTGAAGCTTTCTTT CASSEAQPGWNTEAFF
. TRBJ2-3 TRBV12-3/TRBV12-4 . TGTGCCACTCGGCGGAGGGGGGATACGCAGTATTTT CATRRRGDTQYF
. TRBJ2-5 TRBV6-1 . TGTGCCAGCAGACTTTCAGACGTCCAAGAGACCCAGTACTTC CASRLSDVQETQYF
. TRBJ2-6 TRBV6-1 . TGTGCCAGCAGCCCGTTTACCTCTGGGGCCAACGTCCTGACTTTC CASSPFTSGANVLTF
. TRBJ1-1 TRBV12-3/TRBV12-4 . TGTGCCAGCAGTTCACCCGGTCCAGCTCGCACTGAAGCTTTCTTT CASSSPGPARTEAFF
. TRBJ2-7 TRBV28 few TGTGCCAGCAGCCGACCGGTGTACGAGCAGTACTTC CASSRPVYEQYF
. TRBJ1-2 TRBV25-1 . TGTGCCAGCAGTGAAACTAGTCCACTTAAGTTGGATGGCTACACCTTC CASSETSPLKLDGYTF
. TRBJ2-3 TRBV29-1 . TGCAGCGGCAGGGATCCAGATACGCAGTATTTT CSGRDPDTQYF
. TRBJ1-1 TRBV24-1 . TGTGCCACCAGTGATTACTGGGCCACCAGGATACAAGCTTTCTTT CATSDYWATRIQAFF
TRBD2 TRBJ2-7 TRBV28 few TGTGCCAGCAGAGTAGGGACTACTCCTGAGCAGTACTTC CASRVGTTPEQYF
. TRBJ1-3 TRBV6-1 few TGTGCCAGCAGTCCTACCGGGACACCCTCTGGAAACACCATATATTTT CASSPTGTPSGNTIYF